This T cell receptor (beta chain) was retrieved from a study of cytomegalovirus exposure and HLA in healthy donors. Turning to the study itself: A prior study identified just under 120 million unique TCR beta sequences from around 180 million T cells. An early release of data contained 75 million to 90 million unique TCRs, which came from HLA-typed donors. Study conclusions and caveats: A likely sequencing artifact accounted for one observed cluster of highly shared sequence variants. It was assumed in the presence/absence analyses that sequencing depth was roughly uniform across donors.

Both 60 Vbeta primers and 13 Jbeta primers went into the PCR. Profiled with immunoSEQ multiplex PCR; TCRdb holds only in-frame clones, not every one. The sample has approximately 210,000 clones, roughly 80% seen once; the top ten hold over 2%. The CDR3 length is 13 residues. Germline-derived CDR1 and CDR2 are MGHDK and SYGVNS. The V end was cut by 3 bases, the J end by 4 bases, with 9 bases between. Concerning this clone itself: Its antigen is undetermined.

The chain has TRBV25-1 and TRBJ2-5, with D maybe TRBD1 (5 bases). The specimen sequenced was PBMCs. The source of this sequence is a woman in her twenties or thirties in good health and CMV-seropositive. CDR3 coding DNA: TGTGCCAGCAGTGACAGGGATCGAGAGACCCAGTACTTC. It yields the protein CASSDRDRETQYF.